This entry concerns a single TCR beta chain. As yet, its antigen is unknown. Sequencing targeted expressed TCRB transcripts, as all isolated RNA had been reverse transcribed. The read count averaged approximately 3.5 million across naive, central memory and regulatory T cell samples. Profiling relied on immunoSEQ multiplex PCR, and the TCRdb table lists in-frame clones only, not all of them. The sample gives hundreds of thousands of clones, over 10% of which show up once; 0.035% to 0.05% is in the top ten. Looked up from germline, CDR1 is MDHEN and CDR2 is SYDVKM. This CDR3 is 12 amino acids long. Trimming removed 2 bases at V and 9 bases at J, with 8 bases between. This sample was taken from a study of beta chain features in type 1 diabetes. Study findings and constraints: All four CD4+ subsets from Type 1 diabetes patients carried moderately but significantly shorter TCRB CDR3s. An over-representation of cells with high TCR expression could result from cDNA sequencing. Within patients, naive, central memory and Treg TCRB repertoires seemed more similar than within healthy donors.

V usage is TRBV28 and J usage is TRBJ1-5, with D unresolved. Sequenced: naive CD4+ T cells from blood. The sequence was obtained from a woman between 18 and 29 years old in good health. CDR3 protein: CASSLSRLPQHF. CDR3 bases: TGTGCCAGCAGTTTAAGTCGTTTGCCCCAGCATTTT.